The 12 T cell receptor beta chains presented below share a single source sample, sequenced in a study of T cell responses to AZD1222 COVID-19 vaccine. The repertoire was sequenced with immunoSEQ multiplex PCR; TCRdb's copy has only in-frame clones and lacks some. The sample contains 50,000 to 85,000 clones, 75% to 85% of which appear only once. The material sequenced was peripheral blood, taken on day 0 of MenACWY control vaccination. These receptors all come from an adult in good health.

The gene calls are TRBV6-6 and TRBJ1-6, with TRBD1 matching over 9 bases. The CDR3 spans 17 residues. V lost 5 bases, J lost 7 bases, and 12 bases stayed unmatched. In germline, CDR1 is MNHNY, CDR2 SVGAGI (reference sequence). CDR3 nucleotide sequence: TGTGCCAGCAGTCCCTCTAACCCCGGACAGGGGAATTCACCCCTCCACTTT. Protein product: CASSPSNPGQGNSPLHF.

CDR3 sequence: CASSRGLAGDEQYF. CDR3 DNA sequence: TGTGCCAGCAGCCGAGGACTAGCGGGAGACGAGCAGTACTTC. V usage is TRBV5-6 and J usage is TRBJ2-7, with 13 bases that match TRBD2. Germline-derived CDR1 and CDR2 are SGHDT and YYEEEE. The junction had 3 bases not matched to a gene; V was cut back by 4 bases and J by 5 bases. The CDR3 is 14 amino acids.

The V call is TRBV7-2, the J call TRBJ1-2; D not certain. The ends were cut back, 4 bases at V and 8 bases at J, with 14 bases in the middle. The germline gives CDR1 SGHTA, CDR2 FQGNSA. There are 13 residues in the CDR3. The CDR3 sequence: CASSSPQFSGYTF. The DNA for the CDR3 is TGTGCCAGCAGCTCACCGCAGTTTAGCGGCTACACCTTC.

In DNA, the CDR3 is TGTGCCAGCAGCTTGGAGGGGCCTCGGACTGAAGCTTTCTTT. It yields the protein CASSLEGPRTEAFF. The chain combines TRBV5-4 with TRBJ1-1; D is perhaps TRBD1 (5 bases). The CDR3 is 14 residues long. V was trimmed by 0 bases and J by 5 bases, leaving 11 bases between them. Germline CDR1 SGHNT, CDR2 YYREEE (reference sequence). Filled out from reference TRBV5-4 and TRBJ1-1, the complete variable domain reads ETGVTQSPTHLIKTRGQQVTLRCSSQSGHNTVSWYQQALGQGPQFIFQYYREEENGRGNFPPRFSGLQFPNYSSELNVNALELDDSALYLCASSLEGPRTEAFFGQGTRLTVV.

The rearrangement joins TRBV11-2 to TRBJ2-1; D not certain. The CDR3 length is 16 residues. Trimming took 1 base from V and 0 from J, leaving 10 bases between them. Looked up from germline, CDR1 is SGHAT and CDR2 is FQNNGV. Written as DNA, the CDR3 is TGTGCCAGCAGCTTAGTTCGGGCGAACTCCTACAATGAGCAGTTCTTC. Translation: CASSLVRANSYNEQFF.

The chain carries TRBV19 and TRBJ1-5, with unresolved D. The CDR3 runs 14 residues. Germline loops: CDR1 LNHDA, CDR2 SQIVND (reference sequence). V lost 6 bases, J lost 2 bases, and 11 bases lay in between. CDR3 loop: CASRATWGNQPQHF. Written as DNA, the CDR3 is TGTGCCAGTAGGGCAACGTGGGGCAATCAGCCCCAGCATTTT. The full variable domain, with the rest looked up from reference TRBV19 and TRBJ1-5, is DGGITQSPKYLFRKEGQNVTLSCEQNLNHDAMYWYRQDPGQGLRLIYYSQIVNDFQKGDIAEGYSVSREKKESFPLTVTSAQKNPTAFYLCASRATWGNQPQHFGDGTRLSIL.

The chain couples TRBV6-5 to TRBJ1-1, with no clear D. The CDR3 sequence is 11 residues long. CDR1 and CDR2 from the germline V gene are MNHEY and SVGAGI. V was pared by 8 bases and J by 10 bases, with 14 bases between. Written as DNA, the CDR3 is TGTGCCAGCCGTACCCTTGAGGGAGCTTTCTTT. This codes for CASRTLEGAFF.

CDR3 amino acids: CAWSVADRSYNEQFF. The CDR3 coding sequence is TGTGCCTGGAGTGTTGCGGACCGCTCCTACAATGAGCAGTTCTTC. The V call is TRBV30, the J call TRBJ2-1; D uncertain. The CDR3 spans 15 residues. Germline CDR1 reads GTSNPN; CDR2 reads SVGIG (reference sequence). Deletions cut 0 bases from V and 0 bases from J, with 9 bases between.

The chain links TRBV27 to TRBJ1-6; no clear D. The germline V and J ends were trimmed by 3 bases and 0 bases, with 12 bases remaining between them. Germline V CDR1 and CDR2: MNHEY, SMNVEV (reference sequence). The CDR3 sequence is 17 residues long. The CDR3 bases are TGTGCCAGCAGTTTGGACGGCCCAAGCTCCTATAATTCACCCCTCCACTTT. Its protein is CASSLDGPSSYNSPLHF.

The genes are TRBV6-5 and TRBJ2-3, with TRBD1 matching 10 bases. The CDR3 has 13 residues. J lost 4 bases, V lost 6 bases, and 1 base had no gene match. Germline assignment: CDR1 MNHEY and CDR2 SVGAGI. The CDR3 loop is CASRGTGADTQYF. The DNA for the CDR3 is TGTGCCAGCAGGGGGACAGGGGCAGATACGCAGTATTTT.

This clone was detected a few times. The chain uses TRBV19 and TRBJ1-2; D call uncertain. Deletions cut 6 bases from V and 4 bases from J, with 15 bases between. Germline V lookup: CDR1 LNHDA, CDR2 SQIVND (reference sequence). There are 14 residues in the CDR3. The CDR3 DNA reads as TGTGCCAGTAGACCCTCGGGCCGGATCTATGGCTACACCTTC. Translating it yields CASRPSGRIYGYTF.

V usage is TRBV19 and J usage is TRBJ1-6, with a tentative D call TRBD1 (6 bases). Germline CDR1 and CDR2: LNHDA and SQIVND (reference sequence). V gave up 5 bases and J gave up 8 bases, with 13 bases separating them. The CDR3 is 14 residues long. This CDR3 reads CASSSGEQDSPLHF. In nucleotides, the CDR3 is TGTGCCAGTAGTTCAGGGGAACAGGATTCACCCCTCCACTTT.